Listed below are T cell receptor beta chains from one sample, sequenced in a study of T cell responses to AZD1222 COVID-19 vaccine. The protocol was immunoSEQ multiplex PCR, while the TCRdb copy is restricted to in-frame clones and leaves out a portion. This table holds fewer than 120,000 clones, 80% to 95% found once. Sequenced here: peripheral blood, sampled 28 days after the second AZD1222 dose. These receptors originate from an adult who received the AZD1222 COVID-19 vaccine. Each CDR3 is given with its conserved first and last residue. The order of the fields is J gene, V gene, D gene, clone size, CDR3 protein, CDR3 DNA. D genes are given only for firm matches. Clone sizes are given selectively: once, few, many, or a class where the clone is expanded.

>TRBJ2-7|TRBV10-1|TRBD2|-
CASSRSSGGNYEQYF
TGCGCCAGCAGTCGATCTAGCGGGGGAAACTACGAGCAGTACTTC
>TRBJ1-4|TRBV7-8|TRBD1|-
CASSPRDRAEKLFF
TGTGCCAGCAGCCCCCGGGACAGGGCTGAAAAACTGTTTTTT
>TRBJ2-7|TRBV5-1|TRBD1|-
CASSFNRGAHYEQYF
TGCGCCAGCAGCTTTAACAGGGGGGCCCACTACGAGCAGTACTTC
>TRBJ1-1|TRBV30|TRBD1|-
CAFTRAVGTGSTEAFF
TGTGCCTTTACACGGGCTGTCGGGACAGGGTCAACTGAAGCTTTCTTT
>TRBJ2-1|TRBV7-2|-|-
CASSPGGSYNEQFF
TGTGCCAGCAGCCCCGGGGGTTCCTACAATGAGCAGTTCTTC
>TRBJ2-7|TRBV5-8|-|-
CASSLAFQRYEQYF
TGTGCCAGCAGCTTGGCGTTTCAACGGTACGAGCAGTACTTC
>TRBJ2-5|TRBV7-8|TRBD1|-
CASSLEHGQGPQYF
TGTGCCAGCAGCTTAGAACATGGACAGGGACCCCAGTACTTC
>TRBJ1-4|TRBV6-5|-|-
CASSPPRGGEEKLFF
TGTGCCAGCAGCCCGCCGCGAGGTGGGGAAGAAAAACTGTTTTTT
>TRBJ2-2|TRBV10-3|TRBD1|-
CAISEPGQGANTGELFF
TGTGCCATCAGTGAGCCGGGACAGGGGGCGAACACCGGGGAGCTGTTTTTT
>TRBJ2-7|TRBV28|TRBD1|-
CASKTGGGDEQYF
TGTGCCAGTAAAACAGGGGGCGGTGACGAGCAGTACTTC
>TRBJ2-6|TRBV11-2|-|-
CASSLRGATSGANVLTF
TGTGCCAGCAGCTTACGGGGGGCCACCTCTGGGGCCAACGTCCTGACTTTC
>TRBJ2-7|TRBV19|-|-
CASSAAGRGIRRGYEQYF
TGTGCCAGTAGCGCAGCGGGTAGGGGTATCCGGAGAGGTTACGAGCAGTACTTC
>TRBJ2-5|TRBV10-3|TRBD2|-
CAISPGSGRETQYF
TGTGCCATCAGTCCGGGGAGCGGGAGAGAGACCCAGTACTTC
>TRBJ1-5|TRBV18|-|-
CASSDEGRQPQHF
TGTGCCAGCTCGGACGAGGGGAGGCAGCCCCAGCATTTT
>TRBJ2-1|TRBV3-1/TRBV3-2|-|-
CASSLRGYNEQFF
TGTGCCAGCAGCCTCCGCGGGTACAATGAGCAGTTCTTC
>TRBJ2-3|TRBV4-2|TRBD2|few
CASSLTSGDTQYF
TGTGCCAGCAGCCTGACTAGCGGGGATACGCAGTATTTT
>TRBJ1-6|TRBV5-1|-|-
CASSSLQNSPLHF
TGCGCCAGCAGCTCGTTACAGAATTCACCCCTCCACTTT
>TRBJ1-2|TRBV29-1|-|once
CSVEKNPSSNYGYTF
TGCAGCGTTGAAAAGAATCCCAGTTCTAACTATGGCTACACCTTC
>TRBJ1-4|TRBV30|-|-
CAWSPRVSFNEKLFF
TGTGCCTGGAGTCCCAGGGTGTCCTTTAATGAAAAACTGTTTTTT
>TRBJ2-3|TRBV11-3|-|-
CASSLGFRSTDTQYF
TGTGCCAGCAGCTTAGGTTTCAGGAGCACAGATACGCAGTATTTT
>TRBJ1-1|TRBV9|TRBD1|-
CASSDRDRGNTEAFF
TGTGCCAGCAGCGACCGGGACAGGGGCAACACTGAAGCTTTCTTT
>TRBJ2-2|TRBV5-1|-|-
CASSLGQGGGGELFF
TGCGCCAGCAGCTTGGGACAGGGAGGCGGCGGGGAGCTGTTTTTT
>TRBJ2-7|TRBV19|-|-
CASSSSSLHEQYF
TGTGCCAGTAGTAGCTCTAGCTTACACGAGCAGTACTTC
>TRBJ2-3|TRBV5-4|TRBD2|-
CASSYPSGGSTDTQYF
TGTGCCAGCAGCTACCCTAGCGGGGGGAGCACAGATACGCAGTATTTT
>TRBJ1-2|TRBV6-2/TRBV6-3|-|-
CASSFPGRGYTF
TGTGCCAGCAGTTTCCCAGGGCGCGGCTACACCTTC
>TRBJ1-1|TRBV4-1|-|-
CASSQMEGQNTEAFF
TGCGCCAGCAGCCAAATGGAGGGGCAGAACACTGAAGCTTTCTTT
>TRBJ2-3|TRBV18|-|-
CASSPGSTDTQYF
TGTGCCAGCTCACCAGGGAGCACAGATACGCAGTATTTT
>TRBJ2-1|TRBV18|TRBD1|-
CASSPRRQGAGNEQFF
TGTGCCAGCTCACCACGTCGACAGGGGGCGGGAAATGAGCAGTTCTTC
>TRBJ2-7|TRBV29-1|TRBD1|-
CSVTGTGGTEQYF
TGCAGCGTAACCGGGACAGGGGGAACCGAGCAGTACTTC
>TRBJ1-1|TRBV7-9|-|once
CASQGLSMNTEAFF
TGTGCCAGCCAAGGACTATCTATGAACACTGAAGCTTTCTTT
>TRBJ2-5|TRBV7-2|-|-
CASKGSSGEETQYF
TGTGCCAGCAAGGGGTCTTCCGGGGAAGAGACCCAGTACTTC
>TRBJ1-6|TRBV3-1/TRBV3-2|TRBD1|once
CASSQDRDSGYNSPLHF
TGTGCCAGCAGCCAAGATCGGGACAGCGGATATAATTCACCCCTCCACTTT
>TRBJ2-5|TRBV5-1|TRBD2|-
CASRSTSGGETQYF
TGCGCCAGCAGAAGTACTAGCGGGGGGGAGACCCAGTACTTC
>TRBJ1-3|TRBV9|-|-
CASSVNPTGSGNTIYF
TGTGCCAGCAGCGTGAACCCCACAGGGTCGGGAAACACCATATATTTT
>TRBJ1-1|TRBV2|-|-
CASSDGPNTEAFF
TGTGCCAGCAGTGACGGCCCAAACACTGAAGCTTTCTTT
>TRBJ2-3|TRBV28|TRBD1|-
CASSVTGTGALDTQYF
TGTGCCAGCAGTGTAACCGGGACAGGGGCCTTAGATACGCAGTATTTT
>TRBJ1-2|TRBV24-1|-|-
CATSDSYGYTF
TGTGCCACCAGTGATTCCTATGGCTACACCTTC